The present T cell receptor (beta chain) was sequenced within a study of identical twins. On this clonotype: Antigen specificity is unknown.

Broader study findings: Out-of-frame beta sequences exhibited a weaker degree of excess twin sharing. It was cross-sectional statistical analysis, not following the same donors, that the conclusions relied on. Abundant beta clonotypes from cord blood bore fewer insertions; memory repertoires lacked this pattern.

Each CDR3 protein is one row after TCRdb ran MiXCR on the 5' RACE reads. The data show 460,000 or so distinct CDR3 sequences, 11% to 15% seen once. The sample also formed part of further work on yellow fever vaccine responses in identical twins.

This sequence originates from a woman aged 18-29 years in good health. Sample: CD4+ T cells sorted from blood.

The CDR3 sequence: CASSQTTGASSYEQYF. DNA of the CDR3: TGCGCCAGCAGCCAGACAACAGGAGCCAGCTCCTACGAGCAGTACTTC. The gene calls are TRBV4-1 and TRBJ2-7, with D possibly being TRBD1 (5 bases). Germline-derived CDR1 and CDR2 are MGHRA and YSYEKL. The CDR3 extends over 16 amino acids. The V end was cut by 3 bases, the J end by 0 bases, with 15 bases between.